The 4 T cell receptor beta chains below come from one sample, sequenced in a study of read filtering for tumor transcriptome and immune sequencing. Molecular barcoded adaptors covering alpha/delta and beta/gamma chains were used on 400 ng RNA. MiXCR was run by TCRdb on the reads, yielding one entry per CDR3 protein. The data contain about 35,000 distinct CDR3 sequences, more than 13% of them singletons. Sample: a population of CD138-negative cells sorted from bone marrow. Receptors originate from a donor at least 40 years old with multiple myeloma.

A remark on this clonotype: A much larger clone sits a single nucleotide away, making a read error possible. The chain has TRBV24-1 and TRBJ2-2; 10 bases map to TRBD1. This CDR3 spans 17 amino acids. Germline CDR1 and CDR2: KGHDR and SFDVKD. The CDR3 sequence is CATSDPETGGGFGELLF. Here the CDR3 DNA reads TGTGCCACCAGTGATCCAGAGACAGGGGGCGGTTTCGGGGAGCTGCTTTTT.

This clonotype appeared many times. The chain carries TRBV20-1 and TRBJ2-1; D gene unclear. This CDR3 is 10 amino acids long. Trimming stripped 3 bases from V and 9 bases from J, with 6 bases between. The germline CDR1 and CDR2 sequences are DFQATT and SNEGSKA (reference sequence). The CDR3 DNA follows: TGCAGTGCTAGCTTCACTGAGCAGTTCTTC. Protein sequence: CSASFTEQFF.

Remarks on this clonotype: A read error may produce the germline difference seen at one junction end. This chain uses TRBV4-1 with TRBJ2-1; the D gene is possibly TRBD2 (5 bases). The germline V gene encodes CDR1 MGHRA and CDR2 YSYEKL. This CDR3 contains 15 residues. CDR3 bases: TGCGCCAGCAGCCAAGATCTAGGGAGCTACGATGAACAGTTCTTC. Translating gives CASSQDLGSYDEQFF.

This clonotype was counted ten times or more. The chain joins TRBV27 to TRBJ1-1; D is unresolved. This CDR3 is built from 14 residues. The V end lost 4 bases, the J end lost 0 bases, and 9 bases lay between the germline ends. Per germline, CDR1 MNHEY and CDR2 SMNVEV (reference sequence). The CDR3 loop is CASSSDTLNTEAFF. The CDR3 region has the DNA TGTGCCAGCAGTTCCGACACGTTGAACACTGAAGCTTTCTTT.